This is a list of T cell receptor beta chains from one sample in a study of blood T cell repertoires in COVID-19. Sequencing was performed with immunoSEQ multiplex PCR; in TCRdb, only in-frame clones are kept and a portion is missing. The sample holds around 97,000 clones, more than 80% seen once. The sample was peripheral blood. The receptors originated from a woman between 55 and 75 years old with acute or convalescent COVID-19. Both conserved end residues are part of each CDR3. The order of the fields is D gene, J gene, CDR3 length, clone size, V gene, CDR3 protein, CDR3 DNA. A D gene is named only where the DNA matches it firmly. Clone size, where shown, is once, few, many, or a class for clones that have expanded.

d_gene: TRBD1
j_gene: TRBJ2-7
len: 17
abundance: once
v_gene: TRBV6-6
CDR3aa: CASSPGTGKDHGDEQYF
CDR3nt: TGTGCCAGCAGTCCTGGGACAGGGAAAGATCATGGCGACGAGCAGTACTTC

d_gene: .
j_gene: TRBJ2-7
len: 15
abundance: .
v_gene: TRBV2
CDR3aa: CASSLDRQVGYEQYF
CDR3nt: TGTGCCAGCAGCCTAGACAGGCAGGTCGGCTACGAGCAGTACTTC

d_gene: .
j_gene: TRBJ1-1
len: 13
abundance: .
v_gene: TRBV19
CDR3aa: CASSHRDNTEAFF
CDR3nt: TGTGCCAGTAGTCACAGGGACAACACTGAAGCTTTCTTT

d_gene: TRBD2
j_gene: TRBJ2-5
len: 14
abundance: .
v_gene: TRBV7-9
CDR3aa: CASRLLAGGETQYF
CDR3nt: TGTGCCAGCAGACTACTAGCGGGAGGGGAGACCCAGTACTTC

d_gene: TRBD1
j_gene: TRBJ1-6
len: 15
abundance: .
v_gene: TRBV5-1
CDR3aa: CASSQKGQGASPLHF
CDR3nt: TGCGCCAGCAGCCAAAAGGGACAGGGGGCATCACCCCTCCACTTT

d_gene: .
j_gene: TRBJ1-1
len: 13
abundance: .
v_gene: TRBV7-9
CDR3aa: CASSLPSNTEAFF
CDR3nt: TGTGCCAGCAGCTTACCGTCCAACACTGAAGCTTTCTTT

d_gene: .
j_gene: TRBJ1-5
len: 18
abundance: .
v_gene: TRBV27
CDR3aa: CASSYSRGGPYSNQPQHF
CDR3nt: TGTGCCAGCAGTTATTCCAGGGGCGGCCCTTATAGCAATCAGCCCCAGCATTTT

d_gene: .
j_gene: TRBJ2-6
len: 15
abundance: .
v_gene: TRBV19
CDR3aa: CASTDAAPGANVLTF
CDR3nt: TGTGCCAGTACCGACGCGGCACCCGGGGCCAACGTCCTGACTTTC

d_gene: TRBD1
j_gene: TRBJ2-3
len: 18
abundance: .
v_gene: TRBV4-2
CDR3aa: CASSQDPLGAGGADTQYF
CDR3nt: TGTGCCAGCAGCCAAGATCCTCTAGGCGCAGGGGGAGCAGATACGCAGTATTTT

d_gene: .
j_gene: TRBJ1-2
len: 10
abundance: .
v_gene: TRBV6-6
CDR3aa: CASSSYGYTF
CDR3nt: TGTGCCAGCAGCTCCTATGGCTACACCTTC

d_gene: TRBD2
j_gene: TRBJ2-5
len: 15
abundance: once
v_gene: TRBV5-1
CDR3aa: CASSLDWTSQETQYF
CDR3nt: TGCGCCAGCAGCTTGGACTGGACTAGTCAAGAGACCCAGTACTTC

d_gene: .
j_gene: TRBJ1-3
len: 14
abundance: .
v_gene: TRBV15
CDR3aa: CATSRGHSGNTIYF
CDR3nt: TGTGCCACCAGCAGAGGACACTCTGGAAACACCATATATTTT

d_gene: .
j_gene: TRBJ2-3
len: 17
abundance: .
v_gene: TRBV7-2
CDR3aa: CASSLGGLASSTDTQYF
CDR3nt: TGTGCCAGCAGCTTAGGCGGATTAGCCTCTAGCACAGATACGCAGTATTTT

d_gene: .
j_gene: TRBJ1-5
len: 17
abundance: .
v_gene: TRBV4-2
CDR3aa: CASSQDITGGNNQPQHF
CDR3nt: TGTGCCAGCAGCCAAGATATTACTGGGGGGAACAATCAGCCCCAGCATTTT

d_gene: .
j_gene: TRBJ1-1
len: 12
abundance: .
v_gene: TRBV2
CDR3aa: CASDSMNTEAFF
CDR3nt: TGTGCCAGCGACTCGATGAACACTGAAGCTTTCTTT

d_gene: .
j_gene: TRBJ2-3
len: 14
abundance: once
v_gene: TRBV10-3
CDR3aa: CAISGRSSTDTQYF
CDR3nt: TGTGCCATCAGTGGTAGATCTAGCACAGATACGCAGTATTTT

d_gene: .
j_gene: TRBJ2-7
len: 15
abundance: .
v_gene: TRBV5-1
CDR3aa: CASSLGLGITYEQYF
CDR3nt: TGCGCCAGCAGCTTGGGACTAGGTATTACCTACGAGCAGTACTTC

d_gene: .
j_gene: TRBJ1-2
len: 13
abundance: .
v_gene: TRBV12-5
CDR3aa: CASGLVTDYGYTF
CDR3nt: TGTGCCAGTGGTTTGGTAACGGACTATGGCTACACCTTC

d_gene: .
j_gene: TRBJ1-1
len: 12
abundance: once
v_gene: TRBV6-5
CDR3aa: CASRTPGTEAFF
CDR3nt: TGTGCCAGCAGAACCCCCGGGACTGAAGCTTTCTTT

d_gene: TRBD2
j_gene: TRBJ2-1
len: 15
abundance: .
v_gene: TRBV3-1/TRBV3-2
CDR3aa: CASSRESGRASEQFF
CDR3nt: TGTGCCAGCAGCCGGGAGAGCGGGAGGGCCAGTGAGCAGTTCTTC

d_gene: .
j_gene: TRBJ1-5
len: 15
abundance: .
v_gene: TRBV3-1/TRBV3-2
CDR3aa: CASSQTGTQNQPQHF
CDR3nt: TGTGCCAGCAGCCAAACCGGGACACAGAATCAGCCCCAGCATTTT

d_gene: .
j_gene: TRBJ1-2
len: 15
abundance: .
v_gene: TRBV6-6
CDR3aa: CASSKSPGLGVGYTF
CDR3nt: TGTGCCAGCAGTAAGAGTCCGGGCCTAGGGGTTGGCTACACCTTC

d_gene: TRBD1
j_gene: TRBJ1-2
len: 14
abundance: .
v_gene: TRBV3-1/TRBV3-2
CDR3aa: CASSRGTGADGYTF
CDR3nt: TGTGCCAGCAGCCGGGGGACAGGGGCGGATGGCTACACCTTC

d_gene: .
j_gene: TRBJ1-3
len: 13
abundance: .
v_gene: TRBV3-1/TRBV3-2
CDR3aa: CATGGFSGNTIYF
CDR3nt: TGTGCCACCGGGGGTTTCTCTGGAAACACCATATATTTT

d_gene: .
j_gene: TRBJ1-1
len: 14
abundance: few
v_gene: TRBV27
CDR3aa: CASSFGGLDTEAFF
CDR3nt: TGTGCCAGCAGTTTTGGGGGGTTGGACACTGAAGCTTTCTTT

d_gene: .
j_gene: TRBJ2-3
len: 14
abundance: .
v_gene: TRBV5-1
CDR3aa: CASSLDSGVDTQYF
CDR3nt: TGCGCCAGCAGCTTGGATTCAGGGGTAGATACGCAGTATTTT

d_gene: TRBD1
j_gene: TRBJ2-2
len: 14
abundance: few
v_gene: TRBV5-1
CDR3aa: CASSPTGEPGELFF
CDR3nt: TGCGCCAGCAGCCCCACAGGGGAGCCCGGGGAGCTGTTTTTT

d_gene: TRBD1
j_gene: TRBJ2-2
len: 14
abundance: .
v_gene: TRBV19
CDR3aa: CASIRTGGTGELFF
CDR3nt: TGTGCCAGTATCCGGACAGGGGGCACCGGGGAGCTGTTTTTT

d_gene: TRBD2
j_gene: TRBJ2-1
len: 15
abundance: .
v_gene: TRBV10-2
CDR3aa: CASRDVAGVGNEQFF
CDR3nt: TGCGCCAGCAGGGATGTAGCGGGAGTGGGGAATGAGCAGTTCTTC

d_gene: .
j_gene: TRBJ1-1
len: 12
abundance: .
v_gene: TRBV29-1
CDR3aa: CSVERTNTEAFF
CDR3nt: TGCAGCGTTGAGCGGACTAACACTGAAGCTTTCTTT

d_gene: TRBD1
j_gene: TRBJ1-2
len: 15
abundance: .
v_gene: TRBV19
CDR3aa: CASSIAAQGAGGYTF
CDR3nt: TGTGCCAGTAGTATAGCTGCACAGGGGGCGGGCGGCTACACCTTC

d_gene: .
j_gene: TRBJ1-1
len: 12
abundance: .
v_gene: TRBV5-4
CDR3aa: CASSPGFTEAFF
CDR3nt: TGTGCCAGCAGCCCAGGGTTTACTGAAGCTTTCTTT

d_gene: TRBD2
j_gene: TRBJ2-7
len: 15
abundance: .
v_gene: TRBV28
CDR3aa: CASRRPGLAPYEQYF
CDR3nt: TGTGCCAGCAGACGCCCGGGACTAGCCCCCTACGAGCAGTACTTC

d_gene: .
j_gene: TRBJ2-5
len: 15
abundance: .
v_gene: TRBV10-1
CDR3aa: CASSESDGGKETQYF
CDR3nt: TGCGCCAGCAGTGAGTCCGACGGCGGTAAAGAGACCCAGTACTTC

d_gene: TRBD2
j_gene: TRBJ2-5
len: 15
abundance: .
v_gene: TRBV7-3
CDR3aa: CASSRTSGPQETQYF
CDR3nt: TGTGCCAGCAGCCGGACTAGCGGCCCTCAAGAGACCCAGTACTTC

d_gene: .
j_gene: TRBJ2-7
len: 13
abundance: .
v_gene: TRBV30
CDR3aa: CAWSSGSSYEQYF
CDR3nt: TGTGCCTGGAGTTCCGGGTCGTCCTACGAGCAGTACTTC

d_gene: .
j_gene: TRBJ1-4
len: 14
abundance: .
v_gene: TRBV2
CDR3aa: CASRLQSTNEKLFF
CDR3nt: TGTGCCAGCAGATTACAGTCAACTAATGAAAAACTGTTTTTT

d_gene: TRBD2
j_gene: TRBJ2-1
len: 16
abundance: once
v_gene: TRBV29-1
CDR3aa: CSVRGTSGNSYNEQFF
CDR3nt: TGCAGCGTAAGAGGGACTAGCGGGAACTCCTACAATGAGCAGTTCTTC

d_gene: TRBD1
j_gene: TRBJ1-2
len: 14
abundance: .
v_gene: TRBV30
CDR3aa: CAWAPPGGRDGYTF
CDR3nt: TGTGCCTGGGCCCCCCCAGGGGGCAGGGATGGCTACACCTTC

d_gene: TRBD2
j_gene: TRBJ2-1
len: 13
abundance: few
v_gene: TRBV2
CDR3aa: CASRERDYNEQFF
CDR3nt: TGTGCCAGCAGGGAGCGGGACTACAATGAGCAGTTCTTC